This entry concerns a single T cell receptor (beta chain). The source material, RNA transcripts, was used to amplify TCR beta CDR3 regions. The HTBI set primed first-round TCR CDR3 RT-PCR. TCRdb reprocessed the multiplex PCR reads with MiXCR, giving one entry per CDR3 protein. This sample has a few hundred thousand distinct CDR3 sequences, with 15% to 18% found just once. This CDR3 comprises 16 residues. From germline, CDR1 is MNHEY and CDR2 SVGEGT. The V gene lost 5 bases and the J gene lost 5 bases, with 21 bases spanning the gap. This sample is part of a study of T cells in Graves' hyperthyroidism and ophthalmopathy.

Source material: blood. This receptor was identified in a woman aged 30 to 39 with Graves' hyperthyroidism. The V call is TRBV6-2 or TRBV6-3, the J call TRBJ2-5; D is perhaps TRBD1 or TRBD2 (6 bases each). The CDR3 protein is CASSNFGTPGAETQYF. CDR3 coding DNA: TGTGCCAGCAGTAATTTTGGGACCCCGGGGGCCGAGACCCAGTACTTC.